One and the same sample provided the 14 T cell receptor beta chains below, sequenced in a study of identical twins. TCRdb reprocessed the 5' RACE reads with MiXCR, giving one entry per CDR3 protein. Of 500,000 or so distinct CDR3 sequences listed, roughly an eighth are singletons. These data were also filed under a second study, of yellow fever vaccine responses in identical twins.

The sequenced sample was CD4+ T cells sorted from blood. Receptors originate from a woman aged 18-29 years in good health.

This clonotype showed up just a few times. The rearrangement joins TRBV7-6 to TRBJ2-7, with D tentatively TRBD1 (6 bases). The CDR3 is 15 amino acids. The V gene lost 1 base and the J gene lost 1 base, with 11 bases spanning the gap. The germline gives CDR1 SGHVS, CDR2 FNYEAQ. CDR3 in DNA: TGTGCCAGCAGCTTAGGTCCAGGGGAGTCCTACGAGCAGTACTTC. This sequence encodes CASSLGPGESYEQYF.

The gene calls are TRBV11-2 and TRBJ2-7; D might be TRBD1 (5 bases). With 3 bases removed from V and 3 bases from J, the gap between germline ends came to 9 bases. CDR1 and CDR2 from the germline V gene are SGHAT and FQNNGV. The CDR3 has 13 residues. The chain's CDR3 is CASSFGADYEQYF. CDR3 bases: TGTGCCAGCAGCTTTGGGGCCGACTACGAGCAGTACTTC. The full variable domain, rest sourced from reference TRBV11-2 and TRBJ2-7, is EAGVAQSPRYKIIEKRQSVAFWCNPISGHATLYWYQQILGQGPKLLIQFQNNGVVDDSQLPKDRFSAERLKGVDSTLKIQPAKLEDSAVYLCASSFGADYEQYFGPGTRLTVT.

The chain joins TRBV6-1 to TRBJ2-3, with 11 nucleotides matching TRBD2. V lost 7 bases, J lost 2 bases, and 5 bases stayed unmatched. The CDR3 is 15 residues long. From germline, CDR1 is MNHNS and CDR2 SASEGT. CDR3 sequence reads: CASNLAGGNTDTQYF. Here the CDR3 DNA reads TGTGCCAGCAACCTAGCGGGGGGTAACACAGATACGCAGTATTTT.

The chain links TRBV9 to TRBJ2-5; 8 bases line up with TRBD1. With 3 bases clipped from V and 5 bases from J, the junction kept 6 bases outside the gene matches. The CDR3 sequence is 14 residues long. The germline CDR1 and CDR2 sequences are SGDLS and YYNGEE. CDR3 sequence reads: CASSAPGGVETQYF. Here the CDR3 DNA reads TGTGCCAGCAGCGCCCCAGGGGGCGTGGAGACCCAGTACTTC.

This clonotype was seen once. In DNA, the CDR3 is TGTGCCAGCACCTACGGGACAGGGATGGACACTGAAGCTTTCTTT. It codes for CASTYGTGMDTEAFF. The chain is built from TRBV3-1 and TRBJ1-1; 9 nucleotides align to TRBD1. The CDR3 length is 15 residues. Trimming cost V 7 bases and J 3 bases; bases outside gene matches: 9. Germline V gives CDR1 LGHDT, CDR2 YNNKEL (reference sequence).

This clonotype was seen repeatedly, ten times or more. The chain joins TRBV4-2 to TRBJ1-2; D gene ambiguous. This CDR3 contains 14 residues. V dropped 0 bases and J dropped 4 bases, with 9 bases sitting between them. The germline gives CDR1 LGHNA, CDR2 YNFKEQ. The CDR3 region has the DNA TGTGCCAGCAGCCAAGACAGCGGCCCCTATGGCTACACCTTC. Translation gives CASSQDSGPYGYTF.

This clonotype was counted many times. This CDR3 is CASSLSGPAYNEQFF. In DNA, the CDR3 is TGTGCCAGCAGCTTATCCGGACCCGCATACAATGAGCAGTTCTTC. J is TRBJ2-1 and V is TRBV7-2; D gene uncertain. CDR3 size: 15 residues. Trimming shortened V by 2 bases and J by 4 bases, and 12 bases separated the two germline ends. The V gene's germline CDR1 is SGHTA and CDR2 FQGNSA.

This chain connects TRBV20-1 to TRBJ2-3, with 9 bases identical to TRBD2. The junction had 9 bases not matched to a gene; V was cut back by 6 bases and J by 2 bases. Germline V CDR1 and CDR2: DFQATT, SNEGSKA (reference sequence). The CDR3 has 15 amino acids. CDR3 sequence reads: CSAPRGGSITDTQYF. Written as DNA, the CDR3 is TGCAGTGCGCCGCGGGGGGGGAGTATCACAGATACGCAGTATTTT.

The chain uses TRBV7-2 and TRBJ2-7; D possibly corresponds to TRBD1 (6 bases). V lost 0 bases and J 9 bases, leaving 12 bases between the germline ends. Germline lookup yields CDR1 SGHTA and CDR2 FQGNSA. This CDR3 contains 13 residues. The CDR3 reads CASSLAQGSRQYF. In nucleotides, the CDR3 is TGTGCCAGCAGCTTAGCACAGGGATCTCGGCAGTACTTC.

Only a few counts were recorded for this clonotype. The gene calls are TRBV7-2 and TRBJ1-2, with D uncertain. Germline V CDR1 and CDR2: SGHTA, FQGNSA. This CDR3 has 12 residues. The V end lost 5 bases, the J end lost 13 bases, and 17 bases lay between the germline ends. Here the CDR3 reads CASSLLSLEGTF. The CDR3 DNA reads as TGTGCCAGCAGCCTCCTCTCTTTGGAAGGCACCTTC. Filled out from reference TRBV7-2 and TRBJ1-2, the complete variable domain reads GAGVSQSPSNKVTEKGKDVELRCDPISGHTALYWYRQSLGQGLEFLIYFQGNSAPDKSGLPSDRFSAERTGGSVSTLTIQRTQQEDSAVYLCASSLLSLEGTFGSGTRLTVV.

The gene calls are TRBV19 and TRBJ1-4; D remains unclear. V lost 7 bases and J 5 bases, leaving 11 bases between the germline ends. Germline V lookup: CDR1 LNHDA, CDR2 SQIVND (reference sequence). This CDR3 contains 13 residues. CDR3 protein: CASTKDPNEKLFF. DNA of the CDR3: TGTGCCAGTACTAAGGACCCAAATGAAAAACTGTTTTTT.

This clonotype was detected a few times. The rearrangement links TRBV30 to TRBJ2-1; TRBD1 matches at 7 bases. CDR1 GTSNPN and CDR2 SVGIG come from the germline V gene (reference sequence). CDR3 size: 18 residues. Germline trimming cut 1 base from V and 4 bases from J; bases unmatched to any gene: 16. The CDR3 sequence is CAWSERTPRTGVYNEQFF. CDR3 coding DNA: TGTGCCTGGAGTGAGCGAACTCCACGGACAGGAGTGTACAATGAGCAGTTCTTC.

This clonotype appeared a few times. The rearrangement links TRBV20-1 to TRBJ2-1; 10 bases align to TRBD2. From germline, CDR1 is DFQATT and CDR2 SNEGSKA (reference sequence). The ends lost 5 bases at V and 9 bases at J; junction bases unmatched: 13. The CDR3 is made up of 15 amino acids. The CDR3 protein is CSAQGVAGGLAEQFF. The CDR3 bases are TGCAGTGCTCAAGGGGTAGCGGGAGGTCTGGCTGAGCAGTTCTTC.

Ten or more counts support this clonotype. The rearrangement uses TRBV4-1 and TRBJ2-1; 10 nucleotides match TRBD2. Germline V gene lookup returns CDR1 MGHRA and CDR2 YSYEKL. This CDR3 comprises 16 residues. Trimming removed 1 base from V and 4 bases from J; junction bases left unmatched: 4. The CDR3 protein is CASSQAGLAVYNEQFF. Here the CDR3 DNA reads TGCGCCAGCAGCCAAGCCGGACTAGCGGTTTACAATGAGCAGTTCTTC.